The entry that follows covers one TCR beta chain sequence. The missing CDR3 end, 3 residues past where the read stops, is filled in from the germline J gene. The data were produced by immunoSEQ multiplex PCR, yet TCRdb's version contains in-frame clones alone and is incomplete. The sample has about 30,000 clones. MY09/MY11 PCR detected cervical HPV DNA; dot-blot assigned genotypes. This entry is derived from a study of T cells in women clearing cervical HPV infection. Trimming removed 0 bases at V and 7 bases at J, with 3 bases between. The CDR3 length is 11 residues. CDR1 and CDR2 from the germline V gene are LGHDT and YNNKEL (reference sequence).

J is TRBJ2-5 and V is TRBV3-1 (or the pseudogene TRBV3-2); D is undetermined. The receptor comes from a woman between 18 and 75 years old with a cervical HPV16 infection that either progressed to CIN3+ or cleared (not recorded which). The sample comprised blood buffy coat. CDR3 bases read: TGTGCCAGCAGCCAAGAAGGGACC. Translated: CASSQEGT. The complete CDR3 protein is CASSQEGTQYF.